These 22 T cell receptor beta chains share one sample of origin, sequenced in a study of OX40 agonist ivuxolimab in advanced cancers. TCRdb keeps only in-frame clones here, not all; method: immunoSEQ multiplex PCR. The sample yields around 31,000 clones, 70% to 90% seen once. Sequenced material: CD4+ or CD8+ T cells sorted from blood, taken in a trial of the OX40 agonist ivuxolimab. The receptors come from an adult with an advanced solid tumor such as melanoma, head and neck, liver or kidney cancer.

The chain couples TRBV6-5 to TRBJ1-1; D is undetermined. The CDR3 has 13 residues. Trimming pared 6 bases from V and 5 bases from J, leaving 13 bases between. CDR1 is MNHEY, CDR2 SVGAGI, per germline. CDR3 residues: CASRDFDKTEAFF. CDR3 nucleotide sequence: TGTGCCAGCAGGGACTTTGACAAAACTGAAGCTTTCTTT.

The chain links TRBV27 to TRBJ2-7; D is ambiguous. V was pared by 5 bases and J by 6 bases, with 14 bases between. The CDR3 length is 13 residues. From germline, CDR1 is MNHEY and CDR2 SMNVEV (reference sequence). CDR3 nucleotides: TGTGCCAGCAGTGTTTTTGGCAGCCGCGAGCAGTACTTC. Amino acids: CASSVFGSREQYF.

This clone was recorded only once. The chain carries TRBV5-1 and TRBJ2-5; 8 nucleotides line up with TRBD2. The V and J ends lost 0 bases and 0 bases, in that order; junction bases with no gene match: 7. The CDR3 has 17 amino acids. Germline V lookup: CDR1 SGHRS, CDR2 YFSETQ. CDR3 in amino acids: CASSLALTSENQETQYF. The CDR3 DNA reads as TGCGCCAGCAGCTTGGCCCTGACTAGCGAAAACCAAGAGACCCAGTACTTC. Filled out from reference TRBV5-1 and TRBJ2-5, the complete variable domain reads KAGVTQTPRYLIKTRGQQVTLSCSPISGHRSVSWYQQTPGQGLQFLFEYFSETQRNKGNFPGRFSGRQFSNSRSEMNVSTLELGDSALYLCASSLALTSENQETQYFGPGTRLLVL.

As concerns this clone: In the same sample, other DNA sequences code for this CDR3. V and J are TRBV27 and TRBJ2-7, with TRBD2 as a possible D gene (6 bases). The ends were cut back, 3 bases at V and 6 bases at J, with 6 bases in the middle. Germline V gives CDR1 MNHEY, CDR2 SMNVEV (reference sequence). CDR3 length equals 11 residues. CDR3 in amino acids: CASSLGGEQYF. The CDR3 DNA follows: TGTGCCAGCAGTTTGGGAGGCGAGCAGTACTTC.

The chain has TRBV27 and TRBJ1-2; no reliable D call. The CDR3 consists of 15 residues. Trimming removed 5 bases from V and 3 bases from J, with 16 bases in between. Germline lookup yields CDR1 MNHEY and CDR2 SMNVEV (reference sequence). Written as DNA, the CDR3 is TGTGCCAGCAGTCCCCTACCCGGAGCGCACTATGGCTACACCTTC. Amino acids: CASSPLPGAHYGYTF.

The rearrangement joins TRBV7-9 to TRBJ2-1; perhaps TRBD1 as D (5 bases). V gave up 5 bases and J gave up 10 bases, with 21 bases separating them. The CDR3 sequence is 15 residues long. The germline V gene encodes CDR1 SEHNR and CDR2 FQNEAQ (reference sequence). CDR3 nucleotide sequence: TGTGCCAGCAGCCGACCACAGGTGATTGAGAGAGAGCAGTTCTTC. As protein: CASSRPQVIEREQFF.

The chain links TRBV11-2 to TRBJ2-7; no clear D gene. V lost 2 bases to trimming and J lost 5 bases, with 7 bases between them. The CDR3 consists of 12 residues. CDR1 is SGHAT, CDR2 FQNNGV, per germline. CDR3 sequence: CASSLTVDEQYF. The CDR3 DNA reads TGTGCCAGCAGCTTAACAGTGGACGAGCAGTACTTC.

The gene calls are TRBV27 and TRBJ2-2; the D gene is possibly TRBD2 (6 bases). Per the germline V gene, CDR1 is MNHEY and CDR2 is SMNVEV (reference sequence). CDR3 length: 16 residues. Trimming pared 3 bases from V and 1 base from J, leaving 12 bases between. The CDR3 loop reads CASSFMWGGNTGELFF. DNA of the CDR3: TGTGCCAGCAGTTTCATGTGGGGAGGGAACACCGGGGAGCTGTTTTTT.

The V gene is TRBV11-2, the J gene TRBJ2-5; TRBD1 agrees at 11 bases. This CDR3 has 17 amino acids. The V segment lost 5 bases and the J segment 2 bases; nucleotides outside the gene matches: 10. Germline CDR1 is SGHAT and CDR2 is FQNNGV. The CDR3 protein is CASSPPRDRGTQETQYF. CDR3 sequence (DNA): TGTGCCAGCAGCCCACCCCGGGACAGGGGGACTCAAGAGACCCAGTACTTC.

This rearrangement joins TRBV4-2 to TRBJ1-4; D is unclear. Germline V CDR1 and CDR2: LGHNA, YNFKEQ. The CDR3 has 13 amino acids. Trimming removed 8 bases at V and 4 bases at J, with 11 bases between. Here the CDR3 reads CASRPGGNEKLFF. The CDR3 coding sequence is TGTGCCAGCCGCCCTGGCGGTAATGAAAAACTGTTTTTT.

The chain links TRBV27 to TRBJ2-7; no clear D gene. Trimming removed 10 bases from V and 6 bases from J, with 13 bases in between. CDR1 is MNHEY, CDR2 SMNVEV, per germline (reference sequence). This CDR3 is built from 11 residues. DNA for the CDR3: TGTGCCACCAGAGGCTCTGTCGAGCAGTACTTC. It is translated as CATRGSVEQYF.

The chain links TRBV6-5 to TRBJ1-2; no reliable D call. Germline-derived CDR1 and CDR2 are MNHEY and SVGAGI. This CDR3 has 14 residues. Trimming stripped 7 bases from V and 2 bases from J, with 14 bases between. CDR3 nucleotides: TGTGCCAGCACCCCCACGCTGACAAACTATGGCTACACCTTC. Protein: CASTPTLTNYGYTF.

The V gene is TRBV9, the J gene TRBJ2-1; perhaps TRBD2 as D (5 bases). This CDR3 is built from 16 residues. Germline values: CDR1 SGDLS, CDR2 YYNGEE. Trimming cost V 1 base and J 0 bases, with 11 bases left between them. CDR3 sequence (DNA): TGTGCCAGCAGCGTATGGGCAGGAGGCTCCTACAATGAGCAGTTCTTC. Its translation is CASSVWAGGSYNEQFF.

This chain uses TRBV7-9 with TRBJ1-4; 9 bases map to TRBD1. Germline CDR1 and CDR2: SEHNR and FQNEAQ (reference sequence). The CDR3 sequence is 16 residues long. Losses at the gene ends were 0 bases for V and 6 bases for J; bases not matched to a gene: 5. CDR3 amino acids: CASSLAGQGRDEKLFF. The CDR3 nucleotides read TGTGCCAGCAGCTTAGCGGGACAGGGAAGGGATGAAAAACTGTTTTTT.

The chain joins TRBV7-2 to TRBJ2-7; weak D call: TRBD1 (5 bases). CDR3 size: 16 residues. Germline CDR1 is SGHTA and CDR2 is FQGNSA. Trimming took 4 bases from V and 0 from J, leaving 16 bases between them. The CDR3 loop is CASSYPRDRSSYEQYF. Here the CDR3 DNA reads TGTGCCAGCAGCTACCCCCGCGACAGAAGCTCCTACGAGCAGTACTTC.

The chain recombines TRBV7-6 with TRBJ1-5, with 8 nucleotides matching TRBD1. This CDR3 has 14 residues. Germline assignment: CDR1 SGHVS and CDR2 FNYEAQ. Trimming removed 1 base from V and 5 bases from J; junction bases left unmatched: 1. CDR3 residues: CASSLETGDQPQHF. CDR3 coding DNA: TGTGCCAGCAGCTTAGAGACAGGGGATCAGCCCCAGCATTTT. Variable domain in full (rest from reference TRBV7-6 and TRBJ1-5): GAGVSQSPRYKVTKRGQDVALRCDPISGHVSLYWYRQALGQGPEFLTYFNYEAQQDKSGLPNDRFSAERPEGSISTLTIQRTEQRDSAMYRCASSLETGDQPQHFGDGTRLSIL.

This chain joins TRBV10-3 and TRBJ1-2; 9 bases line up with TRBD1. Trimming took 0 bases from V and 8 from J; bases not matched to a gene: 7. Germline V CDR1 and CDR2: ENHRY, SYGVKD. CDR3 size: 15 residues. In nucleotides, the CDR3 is TGTGCCATCAGTGAGTCCGGGACAGGGTATTACGGCTACACCTTC. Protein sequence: CAISESGTGYYGYTF.

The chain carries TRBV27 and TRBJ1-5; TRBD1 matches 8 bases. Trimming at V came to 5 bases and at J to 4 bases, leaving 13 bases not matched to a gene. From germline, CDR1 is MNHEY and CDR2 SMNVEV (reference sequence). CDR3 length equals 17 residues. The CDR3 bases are TGTGCCAGCAGTACTCGTCCGACAGGGGCTGGTAATCAGCCCCAGCATTTT. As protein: CASSTRPTGAGNQPQHF.

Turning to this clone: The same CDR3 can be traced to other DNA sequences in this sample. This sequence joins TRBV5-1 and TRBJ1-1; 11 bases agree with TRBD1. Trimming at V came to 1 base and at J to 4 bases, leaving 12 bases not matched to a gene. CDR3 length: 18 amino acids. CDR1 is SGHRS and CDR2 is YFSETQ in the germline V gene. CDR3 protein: CASSLSPARGTGGTEAFF. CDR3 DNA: TGCGCCAGCAGCTTGTCCCCCGCCCGCGGGACAGGGGGCACTGAAGCTTTCTTT.

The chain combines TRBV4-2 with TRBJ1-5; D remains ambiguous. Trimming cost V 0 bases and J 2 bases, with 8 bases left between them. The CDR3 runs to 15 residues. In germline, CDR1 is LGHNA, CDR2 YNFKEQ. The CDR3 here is CASSQDTWGNQPQHF. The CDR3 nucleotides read TGTGCCAGCAGCCAAGATACATGGGGCAATCAGCCCCAGCATTTT.

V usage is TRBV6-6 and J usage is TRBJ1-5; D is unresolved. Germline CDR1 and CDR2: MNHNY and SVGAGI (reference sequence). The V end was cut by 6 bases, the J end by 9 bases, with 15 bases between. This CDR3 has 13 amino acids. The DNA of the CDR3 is TGTGCCAGCAGCCAATTCGCGGCGGGGCCCCAGCATTTT. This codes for CASSQFAAGPQHF.

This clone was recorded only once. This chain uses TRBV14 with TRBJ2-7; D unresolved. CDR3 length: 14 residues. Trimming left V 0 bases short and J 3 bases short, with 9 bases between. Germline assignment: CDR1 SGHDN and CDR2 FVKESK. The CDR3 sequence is CASSQDSSGYEQYF. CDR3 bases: TGTGCCAGCAGCCAAGATTCGTCAGGCTACGAGCAGTACTTC.